The T cell receptor beta chain under discussion was sequenced for a study of blood T cell repertoires in COVID-19. Study in general: Collection of acute and convalescent COVID-19 samples took place in the United States, Italy and Spain.

This CDR3 is built from 15 residues. Germline assignment: CDR1 SGHTS and CDR2 YDEGEE. V was clipped by 0 bases and J by 3 bases, with 13 bases between them. The table came from immunoSEQ multiplex PCR; TCRdb's copy has only in-frame clones and leaves some out. This sample has some 170,000 clones, with around nine tenths found just once. Patients from Seattle were sampled longitudinally, starting during active infection. This chain uses TRBV5-8 with TRBJ2-7, with D perhaps matching TRBD2 (5 bases). Sequenced sample: peripheral blood. The sequence came from a woman aged 70-85 years with COVID-19, enrolled during active disease. Written as DNA, the CDR3 is TGTGCCAGCAGCTTGGAGCCAGGACTTCTCTACGAGCAGTACTTC. Amino acids: CASSLEPGLLYEQYF.